This T cell receptor beta chain is from a study of OX40 agonist ivuxolimab in advanced cancers. Study context: Dose-escalation patients were diagnosed with hepatocellular carcinoma, melanoma, renal cell cancer or head and neck cancer. Partial responses were observed in three patients, of whom one had hepatocellular carcinoma and two had cutaneous melanoma.

Assay used: immunoSEQ multiplex PCR; TCRdb lists only in-frame clones, some missing. Of 60,000 to 70,000 clones in the sample, around four fifths were seen once. This CDR3 has 16 residues. The clonotype originates from an adult with an advanced solid tumor such as melanoma, head and neck, liver or kidney cancer. This specimen was CD4+ or CD8+ T cells sorted from blood, taken in a trial of the OX40 agonist ivuxolimab. The chain couples TRBV1 to TRBJ1-5; TRBD1 is taken as the D call from the table, unchecked against the DNA. TRBV1 is an annotated pseudogene. CDR3 residues: CTSINRETYSNQPQHF. The CDR3 DNA reads as TGCACCAGCATAAACAGGGAGACCTATAGCAATCAGCCCCAGCATTTT.